This TCR beta chain was identified in a study of T cell responses to AZD1222 COVID-19 vaccine. Overall study findings and caveats: Reportedly, close to half of spike-specific TCRs are directed against unmutated variant regions. Spike-specific TCR breadth and depth both grew after two AZD1222 doses. With dominance at 160-218 and 743-854, vaccine-associated CD4 TCRs spanned spike.

With respect to this clone: Its matching antigen is unknown.

Assay used: immunoSEQ multiplex PCR; TCRdb lists only in-frame clones, some missing. The sample includes about 140,000 clones, roughly 90% of them seen just once. The CDR3 runs 14 residues. Germline loops: CDR1 SGHNT, CDR2 YENEEA. V shed 1 base and J shed 0 bases, with 7 bases lying between them. This clonotype was sampled from an adult in good health. The chain is built from TRBV11-3 and TRBJ2-7, with D possibly TRBD2 on 5 matching bases. Sequenced material: peripheral blood, taken on day 0 of AZD1222 vaccination. This CDR3 is CASSLAAGSYEQYF. The CDR3 coding sequence is TGTGCCAGCAGCTTAGCGGCGGGCTCCTACGAGCAGTACTTC.